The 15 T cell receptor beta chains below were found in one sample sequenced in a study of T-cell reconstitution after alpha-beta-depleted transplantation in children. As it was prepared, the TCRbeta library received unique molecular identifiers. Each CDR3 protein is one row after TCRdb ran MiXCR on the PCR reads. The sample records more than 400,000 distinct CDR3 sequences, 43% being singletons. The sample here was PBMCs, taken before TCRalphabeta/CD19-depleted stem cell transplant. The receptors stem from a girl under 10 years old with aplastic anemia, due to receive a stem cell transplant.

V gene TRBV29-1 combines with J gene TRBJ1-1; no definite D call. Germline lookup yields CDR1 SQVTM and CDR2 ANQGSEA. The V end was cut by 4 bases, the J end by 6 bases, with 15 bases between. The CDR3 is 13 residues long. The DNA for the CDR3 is TGCAGCGTTGTCGAGGTAATAGGATCTGAAGCTTTCTTT. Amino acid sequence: CSVVEVIGSEAFF.

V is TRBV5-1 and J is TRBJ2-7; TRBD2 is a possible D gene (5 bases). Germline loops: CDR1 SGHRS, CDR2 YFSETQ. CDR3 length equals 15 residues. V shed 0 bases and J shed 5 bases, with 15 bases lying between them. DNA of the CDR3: TGCGCCAGCAGCTTGGCCGGGCTAGCTATAAACGAGCAGTACTTC. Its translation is CASSLAGLAINEQYF.

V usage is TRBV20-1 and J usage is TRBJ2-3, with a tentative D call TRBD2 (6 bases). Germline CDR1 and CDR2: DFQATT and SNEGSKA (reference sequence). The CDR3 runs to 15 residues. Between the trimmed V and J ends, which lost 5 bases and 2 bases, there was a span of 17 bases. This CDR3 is CSAPIGGTATDTQYF. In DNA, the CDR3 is TGCAGTGCTCCAATCGGGGGAACCGCCACAGATACGCAGTATTTT.

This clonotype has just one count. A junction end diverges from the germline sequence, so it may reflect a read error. The chain's CDR3 is CATSRNRRGYGDTF. The CDR3 coding sequence is TGTGCCACCAGCAGAAATAGAAGGGGCTATGGCGACACCTTC. V gene TRBV15 combines with J gene TRBJ1-2; D possibly corresponds to TRBD1 (5 bases). Germline V lookup: CDR1 LNHNV, CDR2 YYDKDF (reference sequence). The CDR3 is 14 amino acids. The full variable domain, in which reference TRBV15 and TRBJ1-2 provide the parts outside the CDR3, is DAMVIQNPRYQVTQFGKPVTLSCSQTLNHNVMYWYQQKSSQAPKLLFHYYDKDFNNEADTPDNFQSRRPNTSFCFLDIRSPGLGDTAMYLCATSRNRRGYGDTFGSGTRLTVV.

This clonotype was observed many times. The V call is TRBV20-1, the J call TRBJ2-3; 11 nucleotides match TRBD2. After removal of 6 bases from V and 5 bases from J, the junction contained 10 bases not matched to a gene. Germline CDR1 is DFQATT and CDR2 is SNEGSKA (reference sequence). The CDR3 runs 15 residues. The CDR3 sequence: CSAPKTSGVGDTQYF. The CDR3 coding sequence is TGCAGTGCGCCGAAGACTAGCGGGGTGGGAGATACGCAGTATTTT.

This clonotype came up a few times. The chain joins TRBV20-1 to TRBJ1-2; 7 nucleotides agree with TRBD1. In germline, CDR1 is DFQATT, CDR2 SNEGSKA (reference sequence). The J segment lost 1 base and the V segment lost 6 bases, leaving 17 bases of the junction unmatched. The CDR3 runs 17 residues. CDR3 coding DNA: TGCAGTGCAACAGGGGCAGGCTTGAAGCTTCGTAACTATGGCTACACCTTC. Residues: CSATGAGLKLRNYGYTF.

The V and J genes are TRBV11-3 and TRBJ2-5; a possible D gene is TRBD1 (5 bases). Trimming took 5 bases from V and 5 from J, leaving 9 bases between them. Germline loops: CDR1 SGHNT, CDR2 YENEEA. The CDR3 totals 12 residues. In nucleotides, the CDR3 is TGTGCCAGCAGCCAGGACAAGGAGACCCAGTACTTC. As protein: CASSQDKETQYF.

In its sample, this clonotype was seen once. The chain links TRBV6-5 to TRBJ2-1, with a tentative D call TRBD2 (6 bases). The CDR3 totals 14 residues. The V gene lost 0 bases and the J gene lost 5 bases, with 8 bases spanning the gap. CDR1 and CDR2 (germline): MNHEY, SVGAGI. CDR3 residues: CASSYSGGHNEQFF. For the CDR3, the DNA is TGTGCCAGCAGTTACTCAGGAGGGCACAATGAGCAGTTCTTC.

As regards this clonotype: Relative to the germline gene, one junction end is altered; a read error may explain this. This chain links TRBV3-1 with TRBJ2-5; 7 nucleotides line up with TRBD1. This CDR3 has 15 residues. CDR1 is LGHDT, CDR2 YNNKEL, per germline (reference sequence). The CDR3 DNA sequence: TGTGCCAGCACCCAAGAATGGGACAGTCAAGAGACCCAGTACTTC. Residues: CASTQEWDSQETQYF.

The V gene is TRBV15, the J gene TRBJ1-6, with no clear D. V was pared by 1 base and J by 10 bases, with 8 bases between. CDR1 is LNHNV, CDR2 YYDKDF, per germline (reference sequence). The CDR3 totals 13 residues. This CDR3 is CATSRVEDSPLHF. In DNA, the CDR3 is TGTGCCACCAGCAGAGTTGAGGACTCACCCCTCCACTTT.

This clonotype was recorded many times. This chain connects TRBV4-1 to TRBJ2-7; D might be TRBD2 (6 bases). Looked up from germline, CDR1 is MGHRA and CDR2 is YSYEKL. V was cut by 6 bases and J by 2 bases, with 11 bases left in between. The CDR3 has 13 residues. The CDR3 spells CASSHRGAYEQYF. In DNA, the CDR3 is TGCGCCAGCAGTCACCGCGGGGCCTACGAGCAGTACTTC.

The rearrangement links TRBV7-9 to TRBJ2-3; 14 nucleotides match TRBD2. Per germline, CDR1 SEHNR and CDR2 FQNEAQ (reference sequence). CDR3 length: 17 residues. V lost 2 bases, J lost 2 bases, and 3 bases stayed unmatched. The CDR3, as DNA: TGTGCCAGCAGCTTAAAGGGACTAGCGGGAGACACAGATACGCAGTATTTT. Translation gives CASSLKGLAGDTDTQYF.

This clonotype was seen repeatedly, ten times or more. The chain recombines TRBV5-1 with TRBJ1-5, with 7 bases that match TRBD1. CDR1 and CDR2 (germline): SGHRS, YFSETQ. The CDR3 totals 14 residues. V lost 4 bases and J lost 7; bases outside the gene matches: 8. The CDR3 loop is CASSPGTEGQPQHF. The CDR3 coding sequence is TGCGCCAGCAGCCCGGGGACAGAGGGACAGCCCCAGCATTTT.

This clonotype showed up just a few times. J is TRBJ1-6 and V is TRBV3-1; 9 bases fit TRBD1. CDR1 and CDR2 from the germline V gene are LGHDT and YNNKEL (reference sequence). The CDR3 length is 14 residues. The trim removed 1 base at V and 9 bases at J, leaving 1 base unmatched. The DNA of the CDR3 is TGTGCCAGCAGCCAAGGACAGGGGGTTTCACCCCTCCACTTT. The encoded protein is CASSQGQGVSPLHF.

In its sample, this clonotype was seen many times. The CDR3 sequence: CASSLQGYSYEQYF. The CDR3 DNA reads TGTGCCAGCAGTCTACAGGGTTACTCCTACGAGCAGTACTTC. This chain connects TRBV7-2 to TRBJ2-7; a weak D match, TRBD1 (6 bases). CDR1 and CDR2 from the germline V gene are SGHTA and FQGNSA. Trimming stripped 6 bases from V and 0 bases from J, with 12 bases between. This CDR3 spans 14 amino acids.